This T cell receptor beta chain was retrieved from a study of Graves' ophthalmopathy and Graves' hyperthyroidism. With regard to this clonotype: Its antigen is not known. Germline and junction disagree at one end, which may indicate a read error.

This CDR3 is 14 amino acids long. The germline V gene has CDR1 KGHDR and CDR2 SFDVKD. A duration under 3 months, NOSPECS ≥4, CAS ≥3 and moderate-to-severe activity characterized the donors with ophthalmopathy. Overall study results and limits: Blood also contained most of the expanded thyroid clonotypes above 0.001 frequency. Ophthalmopathy could be told apart from stable hyperthyroidism by a 13-signature model (around 88% sensitivity, around 80% specificity).

For repertoire sequencing, the TCR beta CDR3 regions were amplified from RNA transcripts. HTBI primers served in a first-round RT-PCR, which a second-round multiplex PCR followed. TCRdb processed the multiplex PCR reads anew with MiXCR; each CDR3 protein has one entry. This table has about 740,000 distinct CDR3 sequences, roughly 40% appearing once. This receptor was taken from an adult man with Graves' ophthalmopathy. Input material: peripheral blood. This rearrangement joins TRBV24-1 to TRBJ1-1, with D perhaps matching TRBD1 (6 bases). CDR3 sequence (DNA): TGTGCCAGCAGTTTAAGTCTGGGGGCCACTGAAGCTTTCTTT. This gives the protein CASSLSLGATEAFF.